Given below is one T cell receptor beta chain in context. The antigen is not known. These data are taken from a study of CXCR3-negative and CXCR3-positive naive CD8 T cells. Study-wide results and limits: The TRBV-TRBJ usage of naive CXCR3-negative and CXCR3-positive cells was similar, but that of memory cells differed. Comparably high diversity was seen in both naive subsets, and much lower diversity in memory CD8+ cells. Once cells were cryopreserved, CXCR3 expression went down partly, and most assays used fresh PBMCs.

The TRB cDNA libraries were prepared by 5' RACE with UMI labels. TCRdb re-called the 5' RACE reads and shows each CDR3 protein once, DNA omitted. The table lists some 61,000 distinct CDR3 sequences, with 4.3% in the top ten. The CDR3 contains 14 residues. Germline CDR1 is SGHRS and CDR2 is YFSETQ. The clonotype was recovered from a human donor in good health. Some clones in this sample may be carry-over from other donors' samples. Sequencing used naive CXCR3- CD8+ T cells from blood. This sample's subset: CD45RO-CCR7+CD27+CD95- naive CD8+ T cells lacking CXCR3 (TNR3-). The J gene is TRBJ1-2, the V gene TRBV5-1; TCRdb's D gene call, TRBD1, goes unchecked for lack of DNA. CDR3 loop: CASSAGQAGYGYTF.